Sequencing of this T cell receptor (beta chain) was carried out in a study of beta chain features in type 1 diabetes. Central memory, naive, regulatory and stem cell-like memory CD4+ cells were sorted by CD45RO/CCR7/CD25/CD127/CD95/CD27. Investigators reverse transcribed all isolated RNA, so they sequenced expressed TCRB transcripts. Sequencing was performed with immunoSEQ multiplex PCR; in TCRdb, only in-frame clones are kept and a portion is missing. This repertoire shows 300,000 to 350,000 clones, roughly 8% found once; its top ten account for less than 0.45%. The V gene lost 7 bases and the J gene lost 3 bases, with 23 bases spanning the gap. The CDR3 consists of 16 residues. Per the germline V gene, CDR1 is SQVTM and CDR2 is ANQGSEA.

Specimen: central memory CD4+ T cells from blood. The receptor was derived from a woman younger than 35 in good health. The V call is TRBV29-1, the J call TRBJ2-3, with D perhaps given as TRBD1 or TRBD2 (5 bases each). DNA of the CDR3: TGCAGCGCCCCTGTCGGGACCGCAGATTTTACAGATACGCAGTATTTT. This codes for CSAPVGTADFTDTQYF.